This T cell receptor beta chain stems from a study of monozygotic twins with inflammatory bowel disease (dated by TCRdb to about 2019). Looking at the study overall: The full study comprised about 28 monozygotic twin pairs: nine German pairs (four IBD-concordant, five IBD-discordant) and 19 IBD-discordant Danish pairs. Within discordant pairs, disease-associated traits were sought mainly by comparing IBD patients with their genetically identical healthy co-twins. Each individual had, on average, about 151 000 unique TCRalpha sequences and 181 000 unique TCRbeta sequences available for analysis.

General findings and caveats noted by the study authors: The results gave no support for a single strong signal or clonotype linked to IBD. Compared with healthy twins, IBD patients shared fewer clonotypes with other individuals, and the difference was most pronounced in patients with signs of disease activity. Distinction between different T cell subtypes could not be achieved in the analysis. Measured by the inverse Simpson index, TCRbeta repertoire diversity was lower in IBD patients than in their healthy co-twins. Repertoire similarity did not differ between concordant and discordant twins, which could be due to limited statistical power. Because patients received different immunosuppressive treatments, the repertoires may have picked up extra background noise and variability between individuals.

To prepare the library, 5' RACE was applied. Preparation of each TCR library used approximately 3,500 ng of total RNA. cDNA was synthesized with SMARTScribe reverse transcriptase in eight separate reactions per sample. During cDNA synthesis, unique molecular identifiers containing a 6-nucleotide sample barcode were introduced by template switching. TCRalpha and TCRbeta cDNA was amplified by two nested PCRs of 16 and 9 cycles, with bead purification after each PCR. Before amplification, the cDNA was both treated with uracil DNA-glycosylase and purified with the QIAquick PCR purification kit. The second PCR added Illumina TruSeq-compatible adapters along with sample-specific barcodes. Library quality and concentration were checked on TapeStation and Qubit, and libraries were pooled at 5 ng each. The pooled libraries were sequenced with 2 x 100 bp reads and custom sequencing primers on an Illumina HiSeq2500 single-index Rapid Run. In the original analysis: MiGEC version 1.2.6 was used for UMI-based consensus assembly, which corrected PCR and sequencing errors. MiXCR version 2.1.1 handled V(D)J alignment, clonotype assembly and CDR3 extraction. Normalisation of gene usage, clonotype sharing and MAIT/NKT TCR abundance was achieved by analysing the top 1000, 10 000 and 20 000 clonotypes per sample. After downsampling to 27 000 UMIs, diversity was calculated as the inverse Simpson index using the vegan R package. Paired Mann-Whitney U tests on discordant twin pairs were used, with Benjamini-Hochberg multiple-testing correction. TCRdb reprocessed the sequencing reads and holds a single record per CDR3 protein sequence, with no DNA. The authors' filters were not applied to this entry. In this sample's table one finds around 230,000 distinct CDR3 sequences. The ten most abundant clones make up 1.5% to 2% of the sample.

The CDR1 and CDR2 encoded by the germline V gene are SGHRS and YFSETQ. Counted from cysteine to phenylalanine, this CDR3 has 15 amino acids. The DNA is unrecorded. Worth noting for this clonotype: Its antigen remains undetermined.

From each donor, a roughly 2.5 ml peripheral blood sample was drawn into PAXgene tubes and stored at -80 degrees C. Without T cell sorting, total RNA was isolated from whole blood using the PAXgene blood miRNA kit on an automated QIAcube. Deep TCRalpha and TCRbeta repertoire profiling with unique molecular barcoding was performed on peripheral blood of monozygotic twin pairs concordant or discordant for inflammatory bowel disease. For every twin pair, smoking habits were documented, and each individual was categorised as a current, former or never smoker. This TCR came from a human donor with ulcerative colitis or Crohn's disease, or a healthy co-twin of an affected twin (not recorded which). Sequenced sample: blood. The sequence joins TRBV5-1 to TRBJ1-5; checking the TCRdb D call of TRBD1 is not possible without DNA. For the CDR3, the sequence is CASSTGQGVDQPQHF.